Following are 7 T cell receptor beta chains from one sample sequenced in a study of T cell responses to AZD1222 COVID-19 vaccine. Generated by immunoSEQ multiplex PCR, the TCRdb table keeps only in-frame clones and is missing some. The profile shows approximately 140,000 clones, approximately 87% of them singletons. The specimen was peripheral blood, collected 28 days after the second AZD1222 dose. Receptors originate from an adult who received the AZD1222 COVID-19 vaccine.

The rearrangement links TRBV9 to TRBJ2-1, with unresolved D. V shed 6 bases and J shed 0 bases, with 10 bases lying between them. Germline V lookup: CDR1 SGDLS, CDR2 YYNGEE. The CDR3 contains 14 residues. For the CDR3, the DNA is TGTGCCAGCAACCCCACGAACTCCTACAATGAGCAGTTCTTC. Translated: CASNPTNSYNEQFF.

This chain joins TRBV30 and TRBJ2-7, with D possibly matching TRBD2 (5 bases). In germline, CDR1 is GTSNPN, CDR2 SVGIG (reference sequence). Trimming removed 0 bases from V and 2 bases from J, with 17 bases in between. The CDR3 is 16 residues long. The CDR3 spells CAWSVFGIPGAYEQYF. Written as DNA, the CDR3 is TGTGCCTGGAGTGTTTTTGGGATACCCGGGGCCTACGAGCAGTACTTC. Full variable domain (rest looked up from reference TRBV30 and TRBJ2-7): SQTIHQWPATLVQPVGSPLSLECTVEGTSNPNLYWYRQAAGRGLQLLFYSVGIGQISSEVPQNLSASRPQDRQFILSSKKLLLSDSGFYLCAWSVFGIPGAYEQYFGPGTRLTVT.

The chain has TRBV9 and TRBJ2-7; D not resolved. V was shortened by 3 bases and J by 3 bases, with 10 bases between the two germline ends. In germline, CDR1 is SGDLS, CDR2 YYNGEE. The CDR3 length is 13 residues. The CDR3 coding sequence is TGTGCCAGCAGCGCCTCGGGCAGCTACGAGCAGTACTTC. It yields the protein CASSASGSYEQYF. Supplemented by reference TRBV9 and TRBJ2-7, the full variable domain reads DSGVTQTPKHLITATGQRVTLRCSPRSGDLSVYWYQQSLDQGLQFLIQYYNGEERAKGNILERFSAQQFPDLHSELNLSSLELGDSALYFCASSASGSYEQYFGPGTRLTVT.

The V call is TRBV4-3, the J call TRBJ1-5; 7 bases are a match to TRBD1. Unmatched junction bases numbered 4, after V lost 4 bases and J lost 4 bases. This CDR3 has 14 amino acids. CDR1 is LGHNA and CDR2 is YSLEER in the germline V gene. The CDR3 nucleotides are TGCGCCAGCAGCCTTTCAGGGGGGAATCAGCCCCAGCATTTT. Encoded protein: CASSLSGGNQPQHF.

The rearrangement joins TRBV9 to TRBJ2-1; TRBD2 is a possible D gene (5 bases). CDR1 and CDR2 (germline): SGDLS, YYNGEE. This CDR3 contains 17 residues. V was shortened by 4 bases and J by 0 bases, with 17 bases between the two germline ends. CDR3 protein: CASSPGNSQGSYNEQFF. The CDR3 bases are TGTGCCAGCAGCCCGGGGAACTCCCAAGGCTCCTACAATGAGCAGTTCTTC.

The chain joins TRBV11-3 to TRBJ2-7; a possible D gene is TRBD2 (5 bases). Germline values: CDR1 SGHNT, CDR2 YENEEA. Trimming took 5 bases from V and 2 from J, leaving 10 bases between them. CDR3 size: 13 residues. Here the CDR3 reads CASSPGETYEQYF. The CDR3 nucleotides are TGTGCCAGCAGCCCCGGGGAAACCTACGAGCAGTACTTC.

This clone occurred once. CDR3 in amino acids: CAGGPGYEKLFF. For the CDR3, the DNA is TGTGCCGGGGGGCCGGGCTATGAAAAACTGTTTTTT. The chain is built from TRBV6-5 and TRBJ1-4; D perhaps matches TRBD1 (6 bases). Trimming left V 11 bases short and J 6 bases short, with 13 bases between. Germline V gene data show CDR1 as MNHEY and CDR2 as SVGAGI. The CDR3 runs 12 residues.